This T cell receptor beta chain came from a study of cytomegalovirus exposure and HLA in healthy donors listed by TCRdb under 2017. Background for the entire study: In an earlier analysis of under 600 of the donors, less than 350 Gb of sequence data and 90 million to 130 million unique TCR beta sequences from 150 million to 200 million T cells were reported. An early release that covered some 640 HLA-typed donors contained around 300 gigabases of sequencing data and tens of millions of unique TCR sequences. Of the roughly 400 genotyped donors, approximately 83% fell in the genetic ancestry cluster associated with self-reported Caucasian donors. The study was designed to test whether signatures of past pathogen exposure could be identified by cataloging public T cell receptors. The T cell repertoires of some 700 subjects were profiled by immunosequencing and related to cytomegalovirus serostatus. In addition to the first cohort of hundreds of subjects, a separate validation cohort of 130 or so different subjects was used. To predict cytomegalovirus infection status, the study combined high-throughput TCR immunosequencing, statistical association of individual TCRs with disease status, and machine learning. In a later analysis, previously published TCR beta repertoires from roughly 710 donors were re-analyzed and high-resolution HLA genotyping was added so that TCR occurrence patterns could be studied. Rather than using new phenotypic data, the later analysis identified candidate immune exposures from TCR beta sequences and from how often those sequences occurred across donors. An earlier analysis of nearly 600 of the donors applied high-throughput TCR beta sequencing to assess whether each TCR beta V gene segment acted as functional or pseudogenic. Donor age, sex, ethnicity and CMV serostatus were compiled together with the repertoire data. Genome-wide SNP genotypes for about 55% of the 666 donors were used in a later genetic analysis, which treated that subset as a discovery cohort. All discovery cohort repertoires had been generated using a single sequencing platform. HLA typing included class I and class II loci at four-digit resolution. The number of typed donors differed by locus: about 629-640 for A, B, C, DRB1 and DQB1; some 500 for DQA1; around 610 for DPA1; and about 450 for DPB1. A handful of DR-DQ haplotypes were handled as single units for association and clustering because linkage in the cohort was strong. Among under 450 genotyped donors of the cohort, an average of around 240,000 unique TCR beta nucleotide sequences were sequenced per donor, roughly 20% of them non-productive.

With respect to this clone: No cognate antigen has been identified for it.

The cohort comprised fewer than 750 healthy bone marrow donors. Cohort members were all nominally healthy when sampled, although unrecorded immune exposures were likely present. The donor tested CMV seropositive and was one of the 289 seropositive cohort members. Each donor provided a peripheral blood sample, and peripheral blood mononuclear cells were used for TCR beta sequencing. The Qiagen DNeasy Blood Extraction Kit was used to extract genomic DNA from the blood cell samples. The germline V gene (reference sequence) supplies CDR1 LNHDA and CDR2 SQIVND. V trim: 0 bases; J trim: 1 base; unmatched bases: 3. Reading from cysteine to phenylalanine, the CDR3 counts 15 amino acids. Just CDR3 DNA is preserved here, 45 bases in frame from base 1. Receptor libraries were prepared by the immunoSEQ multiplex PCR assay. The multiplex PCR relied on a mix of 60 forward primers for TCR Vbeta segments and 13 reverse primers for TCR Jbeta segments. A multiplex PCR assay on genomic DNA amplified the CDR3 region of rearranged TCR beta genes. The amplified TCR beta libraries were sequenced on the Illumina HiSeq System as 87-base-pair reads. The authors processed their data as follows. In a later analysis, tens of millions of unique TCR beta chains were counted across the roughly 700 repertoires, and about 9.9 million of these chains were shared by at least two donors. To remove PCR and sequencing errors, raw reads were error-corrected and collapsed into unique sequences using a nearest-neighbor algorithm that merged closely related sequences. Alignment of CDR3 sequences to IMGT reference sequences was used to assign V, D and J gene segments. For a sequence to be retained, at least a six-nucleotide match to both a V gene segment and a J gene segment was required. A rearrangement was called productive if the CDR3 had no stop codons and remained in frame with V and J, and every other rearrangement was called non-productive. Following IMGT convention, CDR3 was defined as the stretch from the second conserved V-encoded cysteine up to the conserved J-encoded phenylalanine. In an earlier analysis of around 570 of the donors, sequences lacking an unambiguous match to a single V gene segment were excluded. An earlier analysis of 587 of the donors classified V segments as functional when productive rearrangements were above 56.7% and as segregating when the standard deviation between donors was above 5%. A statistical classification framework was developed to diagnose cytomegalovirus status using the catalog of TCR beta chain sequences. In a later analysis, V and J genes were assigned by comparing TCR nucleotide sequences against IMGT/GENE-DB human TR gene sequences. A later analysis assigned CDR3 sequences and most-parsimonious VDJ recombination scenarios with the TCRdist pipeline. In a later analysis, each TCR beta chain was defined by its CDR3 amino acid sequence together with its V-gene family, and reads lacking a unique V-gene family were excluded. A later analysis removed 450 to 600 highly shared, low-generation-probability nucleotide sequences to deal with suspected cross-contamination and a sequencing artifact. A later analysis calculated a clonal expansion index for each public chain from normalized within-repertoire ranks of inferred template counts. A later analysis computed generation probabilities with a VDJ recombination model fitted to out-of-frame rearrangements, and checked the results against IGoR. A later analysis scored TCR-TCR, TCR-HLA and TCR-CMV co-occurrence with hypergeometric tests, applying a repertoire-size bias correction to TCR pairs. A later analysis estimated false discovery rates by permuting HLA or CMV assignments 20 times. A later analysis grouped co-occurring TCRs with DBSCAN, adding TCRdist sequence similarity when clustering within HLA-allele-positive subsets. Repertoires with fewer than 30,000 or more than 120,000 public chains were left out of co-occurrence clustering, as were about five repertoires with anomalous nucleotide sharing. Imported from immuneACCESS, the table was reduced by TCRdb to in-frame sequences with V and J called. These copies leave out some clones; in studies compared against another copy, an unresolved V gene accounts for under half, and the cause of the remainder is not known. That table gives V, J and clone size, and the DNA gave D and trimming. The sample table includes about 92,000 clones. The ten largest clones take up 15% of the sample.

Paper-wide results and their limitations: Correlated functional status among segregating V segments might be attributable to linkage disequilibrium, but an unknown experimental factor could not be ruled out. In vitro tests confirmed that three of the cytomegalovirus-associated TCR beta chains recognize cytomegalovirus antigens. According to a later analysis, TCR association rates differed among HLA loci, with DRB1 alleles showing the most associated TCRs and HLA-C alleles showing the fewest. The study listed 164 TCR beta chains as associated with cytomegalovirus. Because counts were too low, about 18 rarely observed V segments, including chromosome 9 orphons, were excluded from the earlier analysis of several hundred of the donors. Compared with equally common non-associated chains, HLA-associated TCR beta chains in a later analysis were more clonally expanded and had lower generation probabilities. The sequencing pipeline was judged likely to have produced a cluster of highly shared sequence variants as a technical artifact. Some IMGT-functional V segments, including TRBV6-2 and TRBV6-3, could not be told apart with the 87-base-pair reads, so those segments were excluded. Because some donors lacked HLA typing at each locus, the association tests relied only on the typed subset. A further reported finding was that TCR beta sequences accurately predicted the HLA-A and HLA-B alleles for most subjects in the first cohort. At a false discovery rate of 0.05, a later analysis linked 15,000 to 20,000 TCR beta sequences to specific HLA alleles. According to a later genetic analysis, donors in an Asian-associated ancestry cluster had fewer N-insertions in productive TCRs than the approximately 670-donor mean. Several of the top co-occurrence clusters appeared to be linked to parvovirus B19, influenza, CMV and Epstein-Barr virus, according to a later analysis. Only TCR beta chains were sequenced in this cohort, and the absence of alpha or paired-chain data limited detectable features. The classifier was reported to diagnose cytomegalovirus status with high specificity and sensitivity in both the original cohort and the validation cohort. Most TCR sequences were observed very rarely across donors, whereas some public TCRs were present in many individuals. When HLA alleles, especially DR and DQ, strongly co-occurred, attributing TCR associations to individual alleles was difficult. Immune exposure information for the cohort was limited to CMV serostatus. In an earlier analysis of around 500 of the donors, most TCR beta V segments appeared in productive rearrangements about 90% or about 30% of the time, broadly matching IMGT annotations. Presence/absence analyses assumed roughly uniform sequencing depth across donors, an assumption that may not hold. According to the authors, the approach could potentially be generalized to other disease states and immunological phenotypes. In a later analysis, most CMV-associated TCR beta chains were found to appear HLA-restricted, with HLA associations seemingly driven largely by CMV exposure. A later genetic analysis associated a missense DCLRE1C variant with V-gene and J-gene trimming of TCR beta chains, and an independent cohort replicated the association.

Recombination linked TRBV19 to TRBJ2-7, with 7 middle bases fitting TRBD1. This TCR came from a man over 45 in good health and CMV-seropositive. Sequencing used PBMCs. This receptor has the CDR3 CASSIEGGRSYEQYF. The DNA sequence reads TGTGCCAGTAGTATAGAAGGGGGCCGTTCCTACGAGCAGTACTTC.